A single sample is the source of the 18 T cell receptor beta chains below, sequenced in a study of shared clonotypes between healthy human individuals. The repertoire was sequenced with immunoSEQ multiplex PCR; TCRdb's copy has only in-frame clones and lacks some. The table shows roughly 2.5 million clones, with roughly nine tenths occurring only once. The material sequenced was naive CD4+ T cells sorted from blood. Described subset: CD45RA+ positively selected. The receptors were sampled from a man aged 18 to 29 in good health.

On this clone itself: The sample holds other DNA sequences that translate to the same CDR3. The CDR3 protein is CASSPGGYEQYF. CDR3 coding DNA: TGTGCCAGCTCACCAGGGGGGTACGAGCAGTACTTC. The chain joins TRBV18 to TRBJ2-7; D is possibly TRBD2 (6 bases). The CDR3 is 12 amino acids. Per the germline V gene, CDR1 is KGHSH and CDR2 is LQKENI. The V end was cut by 2 bases, the J end by 4 bases, with 6 bases between. Full variable domain (rest looked up from reference TRBV18 and TRBJ2-7): NAGVMQNPRHLVRRRGQEARLRCSPMKGHSHVYWYRQLPEEGLKFMVYLQKENIIDESGMPKERFSAEFPKEGPSILRIQQVVRGDSAAYFCASSPGGYEQYFGPGTRLTVT.

The chain couples TRBV7-2 to TRBJ1-2; D perhaps matches TRBD1 (5 bases). The CDR3 loop spans 15 amino acids. Trimming took off 6 bases at V and 8 bases at J, with 22 bases between the two ends. Germline-derived CDR1 and CDR2 are SGHTA and FQGNSA. The CDR3, as DNA: TGTGCCAGCAGGTTGTCCGGGACGGCCTCTTCCGGCTACACCTTC. Translating it yields CASRLSGTASSGYTF.

The chain uses TRBV7-2 and TRBJ1-2; 7 bases match TRBD1. Trimming cost V 4 bases and J 6 bases; bases outside gene matches: 11. Germline CDR1 and CDR2: SGHTA and FQGNSA. The CDR3 is made up of 15 amino acids. The CDR3 bases are TGTGCCAGCAGCTCCACAGGGGTACTGGGGAATGGCTACACCTTC. This translates into CASSSTGVLGNGYTF.

The count of this clone is one. V gene TRBV30 combines with J gene TRBJ1-5; 11 bases align to TRBD1. Trimming cost V 0 bases and J 6 bases; bases outside gene matches: 4. CDR1 and CDR2 from the germline V gene are GTSNPN and SVGIG (reference sequence). The CDR3 extends over 15 amino acids. CDR3 region: CAWSVLGTGGQPQHF. CDR3 DNA sequence: TGTGCCTGGAGTGTATTGGGGACAGGGGGTCAGCCCCAGCATTTT.

The chain carries TRBV6-6 and TRBJ1-6; 9 bases are shared with TRBD1. CDR1 is MNHNY and CDR2 is SVGAGI in the germline V gene (reference sequence). Trimming at V came to 5 bases and at J to 11 bases, leaving 4 bases not matched to a gene. This CDR3 region has 13 residues. As DNA, the CDR3 is TGTGCCAGCAGTCAACAGGGGGCCCCACCCCTCCACTTT. The encoded protein is CASSQQGAPPLHF.

This clone was recorded only once. The rearrangement links TRBV5-1 to TRBJ2-1; no clear D. Germline V gives CDR1 SGHRS, CDR2 YFSETQ. V lost 0 bases, J lost 1 base, and 11 bases lay in between. The CDR3 is 16 amino acids. CDR3 in DNA: TGCGCCAGCAGCTTGGAGGCGGATTCATCCTACAATGAGCAGTTCTTC. It codes for CASSLEADSSYNEQFF.

V usage is TRBV7-9 and J usage is TRBJ2-7, with D perhaps matching TRBD2 (5 bases). The CDR3 totals 14 residues. Trimming removed 1 base from V and 5 bases from J, with 12 bases in between. In germline, CDR1 is SEHNR, CDR2 FQNEAQ (reference sequence). CDR3 residues: CASSLGISGNEQYF. The CDR3 coding sequence is TGTGCCAGCAGCTTAGGTATCTCGGGGAACGAGCAGTACTTC.

The chain links TRBV28 to TRBJ2-5, with TRBD2 as a possible D gene (6 bases). Deletions cut 6 bases from V and 4 bases from J, with 12 bases between. CDR3 length: 13 residues. The germline gives CDR1 MDHEN, CDR2 SYDVKM. The CDR3 DNA sequence: TGTGCCAGCAGCCTTCTGGGGGGAGAGACCCAGTACTTC. Translation: CASSLLGGETQYF. Full variable domain (rest looked up from reference TRBV28 and TRBJ2-5): DVKVTQSSRYLVKRTGEKVFLECVQDMDHENMFWYRQDPGLGLRLIYFSYDVKMKEKGDIPEGYSVSREKKERFSLILESASTNQTSMYLCASSLLGGETQYFGPGTRLLVL.

DNA of the CDR3: TGCGCCAGCAGCAGCGAGAAAAGGGCCGACGAGCAGTACTTC. Translating it yields CASSSEKRADEQYF. This sequence joins TRBV5-1 and TRBJ2-7; D not resolved. V was trimmed by 4 bases and J by 5 bases, leaving 16 bases between them. This CDR3 is 14 amino acids long. The V gene's germline CDR1 is SGHRS and CDR2 YFSETQ.

This chain uses TRBV28 with TRBJ2-5; tentative D call: TRBD1 (5 bases). V was shortened by 6 bases and J by 13 bases, with 12 bases between the two germline ends. Germline V gene sequence: CDR1 MDHEN, CDR2 SYDVKM. There are 10 residues in the CDR3. The CDR3, as DNA: TGTGCCAGCAGCTCAGGGAAGGTGTACTTC. It encodes CASSSGKVYF.

The rearrangement links TRBV6-6 to TRBJ1-1; D is unclear. Trimming took off 6 bases at V and 3 bases at J, with 14 bases between the two ends. Germline V gene sequence: CDR1 MNHNY, CDR2 SVGAGI (reference sequence). CDR3 length: 14 amino acids. This CDR3 is CASRSGSWDTEAFF. DNA for the CDR3: TGTGCCAGCAGGTCGGGATCCTGGGACACTGAAGCTTTCTTT.

The CDR3 spells CASSGGDARYNEQFF. The CDR3 bases are TGCGCCAGCAGCGGGGGGGACGCAAGGTACAATGAGCAGTTCTTC. The chain employs TRBV5-1 and TRBJ2-1; 7 bases fit TRBD2. The junction had 8 bases not matched to a gene; V was cut back by 4 bases and J by 4 bases. This CDR3 comprises 15 residues. Looked up from germline, CDR1 is SGHRS and CDR2 is YFSETQ.

The chain employs TRBV10-1 and TRBJ1-4; a possible D gene is TRBD1 (6 bases). Trimming removed 6 bases from V and 8 bases from J, with 16 bases in between. The length of the CDR3 is 14 residues. Germline CDR1 and CDR2: WNHNN and SYGVQD (reference sequence). The CDR3 protein is CASSSGGRGEKLFF. The DNA of the CDR3 is TGCGCCAGCAGCTCCGGGGGGCGAGGGGAAAAACTGTTTTTT.

This chain uses TRBV20-1 with TRBJ2-7; 8 bases agree with TRBD2. After removal of 4 bases from V and 6 bases from J, the junction contained 2 bases not matched to a gene. CDR1 is DFQATT, CDR2 SNEGSKA, per germline (reference sequence). This CDR3 has 11 amino acids. CDR3 in amino acids: CSATSGSEQYF. The CDR3 DNA follows: TGCAGTGCTACCAGCGGGAGCGAGCAGTACTTC.

The V call is TRBV28, the J call TRBJ2-7; 9 nucleotides align to TRBD1. V dropped 6 bases and J dropped 2; count of bases not matched to a gene: 14. The CDR3 covers 17 residues. Germline values: CDR1 MDHEN, CDR2 SYDVKM. In DNA, the CDR3 is TGTGCCAGCAGCAGAAGTTTACAGGGGGCGAACGCCTACGAGCAGTACTTC. This codes for CASSRSLQGANAYEQYF.

CDR3 DNA: TGTGCCAGCTCACCAGACGGAGTCTATGGCTACACCTTC. Translating it yields CASSPDGVYGYTF. The gene calls are TRBV18 and TRBJ1-2, with D hard to call. The CDR3 has 13 residues. CDR1 is KGHSH and CDR2 is LQKENI in the germline V gene. V gave up 2 bases and J gave up 4 bases, with 8 bases separating them. Using reference TRBV18 and TRBJ1-2 for the parts outside the CDR3, the full variable domain is NAGVMQNPRHLVRRRGQEARLRCSPMKGHSHVYWYRQLPEEGLKFMVYLQKENIIDESGMPKERFSAEFPKEGPSILRIQQVVRGDSAAYFCASSPDGVYGYTFGSGTRLTVV.

This rearrangement joins TRBV29-1 to TRBJ2-1; D might be TRBD1 (5 bases). CDR3 size: 15 residues. Trimming removed 5 bases from V and 0 bases from J, with 14 bases in between. Per the germline V gene, CDR1 is SQVTM and CDR2 is ANQGSEA. The CDR3 nucleotides are TGCAGCGTTCCCTATGGGGCAAGCTCCTACAATGAGCAGTTCTTC. This translates into CSVPYGASSYNEQFF.

This clone was seen only a few times. The rearrangement links TRBV27 to TRBJ1-1; no definite D call. This CDR3 has 12 residues. Trimming removed 7 bases from V and 6 bases from J, with 12 bases in between. The V gene's germline CDR1 is MNHEY and CDR2 SMNVEV (reference sequence). This CDR3 reads CASTSRGAEAFF. As DNA, the CDR3 is TGTGCCAGCACCTCCCGCGGTGCTGAAGCTTTCTTT.